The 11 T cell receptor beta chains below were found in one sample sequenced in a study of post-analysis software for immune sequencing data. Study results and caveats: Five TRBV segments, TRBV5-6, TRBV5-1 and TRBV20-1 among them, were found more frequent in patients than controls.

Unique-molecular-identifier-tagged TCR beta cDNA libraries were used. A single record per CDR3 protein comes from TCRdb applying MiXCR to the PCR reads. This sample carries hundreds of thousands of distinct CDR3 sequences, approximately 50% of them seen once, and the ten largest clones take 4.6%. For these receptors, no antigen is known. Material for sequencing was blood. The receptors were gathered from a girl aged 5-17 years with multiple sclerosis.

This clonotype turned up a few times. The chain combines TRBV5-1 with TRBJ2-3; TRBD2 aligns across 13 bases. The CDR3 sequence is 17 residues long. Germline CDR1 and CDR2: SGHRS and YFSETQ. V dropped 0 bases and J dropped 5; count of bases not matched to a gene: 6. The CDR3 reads CASSLETSGRAGDTQYF. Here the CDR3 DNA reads TGCGCCAGCAGCTTGGAAACTAGCGGGAGGGCGGGAGATACGCAGTATTTT.

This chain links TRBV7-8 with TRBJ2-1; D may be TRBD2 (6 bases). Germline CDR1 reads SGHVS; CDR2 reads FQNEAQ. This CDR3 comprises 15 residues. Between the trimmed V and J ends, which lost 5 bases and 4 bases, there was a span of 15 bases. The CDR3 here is CASSPRGARYNEQFF. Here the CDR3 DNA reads TGTGCCAGCAGCCCCCGCGGGGCTCGTTACAATGAGCAGTTCTTC.

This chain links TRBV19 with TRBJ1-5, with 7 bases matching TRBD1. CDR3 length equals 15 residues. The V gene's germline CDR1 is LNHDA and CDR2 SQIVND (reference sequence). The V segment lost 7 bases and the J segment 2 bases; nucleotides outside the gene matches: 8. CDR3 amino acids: CASKETGTGNQPQHF. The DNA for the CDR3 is TGTGCCAGTAAGGAGACCGGGACAGGCAATCAGCCCCAGCATTTT.

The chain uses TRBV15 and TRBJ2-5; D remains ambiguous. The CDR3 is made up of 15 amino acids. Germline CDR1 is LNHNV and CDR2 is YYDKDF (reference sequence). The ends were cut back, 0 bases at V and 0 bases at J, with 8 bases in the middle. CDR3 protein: CATSRDKGNQETQYF. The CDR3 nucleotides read TGTGCCACCAGCAGAGATAAAGGTAACCAAGAGACCCAGTACTTC.

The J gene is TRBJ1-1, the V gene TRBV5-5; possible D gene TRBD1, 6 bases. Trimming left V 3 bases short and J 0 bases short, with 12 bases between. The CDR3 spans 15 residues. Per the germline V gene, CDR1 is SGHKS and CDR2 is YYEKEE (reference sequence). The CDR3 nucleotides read TGTGCCAGCAGCTGGGGATCAGGGGTGAACACTGAAGCTTTCTTT. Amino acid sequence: CASSWGSGVNTEAFF.

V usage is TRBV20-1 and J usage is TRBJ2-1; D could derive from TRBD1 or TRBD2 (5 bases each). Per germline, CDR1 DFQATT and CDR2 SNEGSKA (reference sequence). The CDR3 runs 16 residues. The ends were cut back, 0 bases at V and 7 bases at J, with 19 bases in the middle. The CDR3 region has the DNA TGCAGTGCTAGAGATACCAAGCGAGGGGTGAAGAATGAGCAGTTCTTC. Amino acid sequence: CSARDTKRGVKNEQFF.

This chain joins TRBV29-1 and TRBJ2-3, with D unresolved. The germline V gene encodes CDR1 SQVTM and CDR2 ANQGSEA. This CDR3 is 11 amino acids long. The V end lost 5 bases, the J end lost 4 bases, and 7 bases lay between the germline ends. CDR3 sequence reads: CSVMRADTQYF. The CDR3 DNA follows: TGCAGCGTTATGCGAGCAGATACGCAGTATTTT.

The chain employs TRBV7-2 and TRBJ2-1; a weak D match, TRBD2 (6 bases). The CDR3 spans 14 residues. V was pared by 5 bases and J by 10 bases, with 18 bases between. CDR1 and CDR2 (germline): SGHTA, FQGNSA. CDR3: CASSGTLDGGEQFF. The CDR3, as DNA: TGTGCCAGCAGCGGTACCTTAGACGGGGGAGAGCAGTTCTTC.

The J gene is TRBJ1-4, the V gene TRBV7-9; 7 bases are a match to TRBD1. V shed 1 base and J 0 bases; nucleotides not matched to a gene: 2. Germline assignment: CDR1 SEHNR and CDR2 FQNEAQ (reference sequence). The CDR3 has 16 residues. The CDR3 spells CASSLVGTATNEKLFF. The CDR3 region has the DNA TGTGCCAGCAGCTTAGTTGGGACAGCAACTAATGAAAAACTGTTTTTT. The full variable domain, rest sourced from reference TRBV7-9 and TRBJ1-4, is DTGVSQNPRHKITKRGQNVTFRCDPISEHNRLYWYRQTLGQGPEFLTYFQNEAQLEKSRLLSDRFSAERPKGSFSTLEIQRTEQGDSAMYLCASSLVGTATNEKLFFGSGTQLSVL.

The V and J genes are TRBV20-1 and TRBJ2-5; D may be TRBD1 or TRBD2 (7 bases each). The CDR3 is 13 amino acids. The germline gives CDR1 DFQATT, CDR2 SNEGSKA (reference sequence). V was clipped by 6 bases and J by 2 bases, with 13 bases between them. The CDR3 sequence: CSARGRVQETQYF. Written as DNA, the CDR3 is TGCAGTGCCAGGGGGAGGGTACAAGAGACCCAGTACTTC.

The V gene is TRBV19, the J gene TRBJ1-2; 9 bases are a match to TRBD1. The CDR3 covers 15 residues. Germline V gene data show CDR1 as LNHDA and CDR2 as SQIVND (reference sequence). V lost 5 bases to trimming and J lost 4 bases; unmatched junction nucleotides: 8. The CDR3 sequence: CASSSQTGGSYGYTF. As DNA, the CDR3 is TGTGCCAGTAGTTCCCAGACAGGGGGAAGCTATGGCTACACCTTC. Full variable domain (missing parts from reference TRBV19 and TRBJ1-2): DGGITQSPKYLFRKEGQNVTLSCEQNLNHDAMYWYRQDPGQGLRLIYYSQIVNDFQKGDIAEGYSVSREKKESFPLTVTSAQKNPTAFYLCASSSQTGGSYGYTFGSGTRLTVV.